One sample yielded the 9 T cell receptor beta chains listed below, sequenced in a study of early T cells in non-severe SARS-CoV-2 infection. Each CDR3 protein gets one entry after TCRdb re-called the 5' RACE reads with MiXCR. The table includes about 40,000 distinct CDR3 sequences, about 5.2% detected once. The sequencing used whole blood, collected at baseline. These receptors were collected from an adult who was a healthcare worker with PCR-confirmed SARS-CoV-2 infection or an uninfected control (not recorded which).

This clonotype was picked up many times. The chain combines TRBV20-1 with TRBJ1-5, with D possibly TRBD1 on 5 matching bases. Germline V gives CDR1 DFQATT, CDR2 SNEGSKA (reference sequence). Trimming removed 4 bases from V and 0 bases from J, with 10 bases in between. CDR3 length: 14 residues. This CDR3 is CSATDSFSNQPQHF. The CDR3 DNA follows: TGCAGTGCTACCGACAGCTTTAGCAATCAGCCCCAGCATTTT.

This clonotype was recorded many times. The J gene is TRBJ1-5, the V gene TRBV5-1; D unresolved. There are 13 residues in the CDR3. V shed 2 bases and J shed 7 bases, with 10 bases lying between them. Germline lookup yields CDR1 SGHRS and CDR2 YFSETQ. The CDR3 DNA reads TGCGCCAGCAGCTTAGAGGGTACCCAGCCCCAGCATTTT. Translation: CASSLEGTQPQHF.

This clonotype appeared many times. V and J are TRBV2 and TRBJ2-5, with 10 bases identical to TRBD2. V shed 3 bases, J shed 7 bases, and the junction held 8 bases outside the gene matches. Looked up from germline, CDR1 is SNHLY and CDR2 is FYNNEI. The CDR3 spans 15 residues. The CDR3 DNA reads TGTGCCAGCAGTGAGGCTAGCGGGAGACCCGGGACCCAGTACTTC. It translates to CASSEASGRPGTQYF.

This clonotype was recorded at least ten times. This chain's CDR3 is CSARLAGGPPYNEQFF. The DNA for the CDR3 is TGCAGTGCTAGACTAGCGGGAGGGCCACCTTACAATGAGCAGTTCTTC. This rearrangement joins TRBV20-1 to TRBJ2-1, with 12 positions matching TRBD2. CDR1 and CDR2 from the germline V gene are DFQATT and SNEGSKA (reference sequence). V lost 2 bases to trimming and J lost 4 bases; unmatched junction nucleotides: 6. This CDR3 region has 16 residues.

This clonotype came up many times. V gene TRBV5-6 combines with J gene TRBJ1-6; TRBD1 is a possible D gene (5 bases). V was clipped by 2 bases and J by 9 bases, with 15 bases between them. CDR3 size: 15 residues. Germline CDR1 and CDR2: SGHDT and YYEEEE. The CDR3 DNA sequence: TGTGCCAGCAGCTTCCGGGCTCTCGGGGGTTCACCCCTCCACTTT. Its translation: CASSFRALGGSPLHF. Full variable domain (remainder filled in from reference TRBV5-6 and TRBJ1-6): DAGVTQSPTHLIKTRGQQVTLRCSPKSGHDTVSWYQQALGQGPQFIFQYYEEEERQRGNFPDRFSGHQFPNYSSELNVNALLLGDSALYLCASSFRALGGSPLHFGNGTRLTVT.

This clonotype was detected a few times. The chain combines TRBV30 with TRBJ2-7, with D maybe TRBD1 (5 bases). This CDR3 spans 12 amino acids. The V end was cut by 2 bases, the J end by 4 bases, with 9 bases between. The V gene's germline CDR1 is GTSNPN and CDR2 SVGIG (reference sequence). The CDR3 here is CAWSRDRYEQYV. In DNA form, the CDR3 reads TGTGCCTGGAGTCGCGACAGATACGAGCAGTACGTC.

This clonotype was picked up many times. The V and J genes are TRBV20-1 and TRBJ1-3; 9 bases are shared with TRBD1. Losses at the gene ends were 6 bases for V and 3 bases for J; bases not matched to a gene: 6. Germline CDR1 and CDR2: DFQATT and SNEGSKA (reference sequence). CDR3 length: 14 residues. The CDR3 DNA reads as TGCAGTGCCGCCGGGACAGGGTTTGGAAACACCATATATTTT. It codes for CSAAGTGFGNTIYF.

This clonotype occurred many times. The CDR3 nucleotides are TGCTGCAGAAAAATATACAATGAGCAGTTCTTC. This sequence encodes CCRKIYNEQFF. V and J are TRBV20-1 and TRBJ2-1; D unclear. The CDR3 runs 11 residues. Germline V lookup: CDR1 DFQATT, CDR2 SNEGSKA (reference sequence).

This clonotype was seen repeatedly, ten times or more. V is TRBV5-5 and J is TRBJ2-7, with 8 bases identical to TRBD1. V lost 2 bases and J lost 1; bases outside the gene matches: 2. This CDR3 contains 14 residues. CDR1 is SGHKS and CDR2 is YYEKEE in the germline V gene (reference sequence). CDR3 in DNA: TGTGCCAGCAGCTTCGGGACAGGTTCCTACGAGCAGTACTTC. Encoded protein: CASSFGTGSYEQYF.